The 31 T cell receptor beta chains below come from one sample, sequenced in a study of blood T cells in healthy people across ages. Together with a sample-barcoded 5' primer, a J-beta primer mix was included in a second PCR lasting roughly 6 to 12 cycles. Each CDR3 protein gets one entry after TCRdb re-called the 5' RACE reads with MiXCR. This table has approximately 580,000 distinct CDR3 sequences, under 30% appearing once. The data also belong to a second study, concerning T cells of mothers and their children.

The sequenced sample was blood. Source of these receptors: a boy under 18 in good health.

The chain combines TRBV7-2 with TRBJ2-7; no clear D. Trimming took 2 bases from V and 6 from J, leaving 14 bases between them. The CDR3 covers 14 residues. Germline V lookup: CDR1 SGHTA, CDR2 FQGNSA. CDR3 DNA sequence: TGTGCCAGCAGCTTAACCTCCGGACGAGGCGAGCAGTACTTC. Protein sequence: CASSLTSGRGEQYF. Full variable domain (remainder filled in from reference TRBV7-2 and TRBJ2-7): GAGVSQSPSNKVTEKGKDVELRCDPISGHTALYWYRQSLGQGLEFLIYFQGNSAPDKSGLPSDRFSAERTGGSVSTLTIQRTQQEDSAVYLCASSLTSGRGEQYFGPGTRLTVT.

This clonotype was seen more than once but under ten times. Since a much larger clone is just one base distant, this may be a read error. The chain joins TRBV6-4 to TRBJ2-3; TRBD2 agrees at 9 bases. There are 15 residues in the CDR3. Germline CDR1 reads MRHNA; CDR2 reads SNTAGT. The V gene end was trimmed by 4 bases and the J gene end by 2 bases; junction bases not matched to a gene: 4. The CDR3 DNA sequence: TGTGCCAGCAGTGGTTGCGGGGGGGCCACAGATACGCAGTATTTT. This sequence encodes CASSGCGGATDTQYF.

V gene TRBV20-1 combines with J gene TRBJ2-7; either TRBD1 or TRBD2 may supply D (5 bases each). CDR3 size: 15 residues. V shed 5 bases and J shed 9 bases, with 26 bases lying between them. Germline V lookup: CDR1 DFQATT, CDR2 SNEGSKA (reference sequence). Here the CDR3 reads CSASTTGTDLHWQYF. The CDR3, as DNA: TGCAGTGCTTCAACTACCGGGACGGATCTGCACTGGCAGTACTTC.

This clonotype has only a few counts. The V gene is TRBV20-1, the J gene TRBJ1-4; D is ambiguous. The V end was cut by 6 bases, the J end by 6 bases, with 8 bases between. The CDR3 runs 11 residues. From germline, CDR1 is DFQATT and CDR2 SNEGSKA (reference sequence). In DNA, the CDR3 is TGCAGTGCACGGAGGGATGAAAAACTGTTTTTT. This sequence encodes CSARRDEKLFF.

This clonotype has only a few counts. This chain connects TRBV28 to TRBJ1-5; D ambiguous. Germline V gives CDR1 MDHEN, CDR2 SYDVKM. CDR3 length: 15 residues. The V end was cut by 2 bases, the J end by 4 bases, with 12 bases between. CDR3 sequence: CASSLSLTPNQPQHF. Here the CDR3 DNA reads TGTGCCAGCAGTTTAAGTCTCACGCCTAATCAGCCCCAGCATTTT. Together with reference TRBV28 and TRBJ1-5, the CDR3 gives the full variable domain: DVKVTQSSRYLVKRTGEKVFLECVQDMDHENMFWYRQDPGLGLRLIYFSYDVKMKEKGDIPEGYSVSREKKERFSLILESASTNQTSMYLCASSLSLTPNQPQHFGDGTRLSIL.

CDR3 nucleotide sequence: TGTGCCAGCAGTAGCCGGGACACCTCTGGAAACACCATATATTTT. Amino acid sequence: CASSSRDTSGNTIYF. The gene calls are TRBV12-3 or TRBV12-4 and TRBJ1-3; tentatively, D is TRBD1 (6 bases). The CDR3 extends over 15 amino acids. The V end lost 5 bases, the J end lost 0 bases, and 11 bases lay between the germline ends.

This clonotype has a handful of counts. Here the CDR3 DNA reads TGCGCCAGCAGTCAACGGGGACAGGGAAACTACGAGCAGTACTTC. It is translated as CASSQRGQGNYEQYF. The chain uses TRBV23-1 and TRBJ2-7; 9 bases are a match to TRBD1. TRBV23-1 is assigned to the ORF class and has an uncertain function. Trimming at V came to 2 bases and at J to 3 bases, leaving 5 bases not matched to a gene. The CDR3 extends over 15 amino acids.

This clonotype was detected a few times. The chain uses TRBV6-6 and TRBJ2-2; D might be TRBD2 (6 bases). This CDR3 is built from 16 residues. Germline V gene sequence: CDR1 MNHNY, CDR2 SVGAGI (reference sequence). V gave up 9 bases and J gave up 4 bases, with 21 bases separating them. CDR3 DNA: TGTGCCAGTAACGCGGTCGGGGGAGCGGGCACCGGGGAGCTGTTTTTT. The encoded protein is CASNAVGGAGTGELFF.

This clonotype was seen more than once but under ten times. The chain carries TRBV7-2 and TRBJ2-5, with a possible D match to TRBD2 (5 bases). The J call may be incorrect, as the DNA end agrees better with TRBJ2-1. Germline V gives CDR1 SGHTA, CDR2 FQGNSA. This CDR3 has 14 amino acids. CDR3 in DNA: TGTGCCAGCAGCCCGGGGAGTTCTGGGGATGAGCAGTTCTTC. The encoded protein is CASSPGSSGDEQFF.

V and J are TRBV9 and TRBJ2-7; D is unclear. TRBJ2-1 matches the DNA end more closely, so the J call is doubtful. CDR3 length: 15 amino acids. Germline lookup yields CDR1 SGDLS and CDR2 YYNGEE. The CDR3 DNA is TGTGCCAGCAGCCCACCGACCACCGGCCAATGGGAGCAGTTCTTC. Its protein product is CASSPPTTGQWEQFF.

The chain joins TRBV12-3 or TRBV12-4 to TRBJ2-5; D unresolved. The closer fit of TRBJ2-7 to the DNA end suggests the J call may be wrong. This CDR3 comprises 13 residues. CDR3 coding DNA: TGTGCCAGCAGTTTCTGCAGTTCCTACGAGCAGTACTTC. As protein: CASSFCSSYEQYF.

This clonotype was counted many times. The V and J genes are TRBV29-1 and TRBJ2-6; 8 nucleotides agree with TRBD1. V dropped 7 bases and J dropped 4; count of bases not matched to a gene: 12. Per the germline V gene, CDR1 is SQVTM and CDR2 is ANQGSEA. This CDR3 contains 16 residues. CDR3 nucleotides: TGCAGCGCCAAAACAGGGGGTGTTTTCGGGGCCAACGTCCTGACTTTC. It encodes CSAKTGGVFGANVLTF.

This clonotype was observed many times. The chain links TRBV3-1 to TRBJ2-7; 13 positions match TRBD2. The J segment lost 6 bases and the V segment lost 4 bases, leaving 9 bases of the junction unmatched. There are 16 residues in the CDR3. CDR1 LGHDT and CDR2 YNNKEL come from the germline V gene (reference sequence). The CDR3 region has the DNA TGTGCCAGCAGCCTGACTAGCGGGGGGTTTGGCGGCGAGCAGTACTTC. This translates into CASSLTSGGFGGEQYF.

J is TRBJ2-4 and V is TRBV2; D possibly uses TRBD1 or TRBD2 (7 bases each). Looked up from germline, CDR1 is SNHLY and CDR2 is FYNNEI. Trimming took off 5 bases at V and 9 bases at J, with 17 bases between the two ends. The CDR3 extends over 14 amino acids. The CDR3 is CASSLTRGEGIQYF. CDR3 DNA sequence: TGTGCCAGCAGTCTTACCAGGGGGGAGGGCATTCAGTACTTC. Based on the CDR3 plus reference TRBV2 and TRBJ2-4, the full variable domain is EPEVTQTPSHQVTQMGQEVILRCVPISNHLYFYWYRQILGQKVEFLVSFYNNEISEKSEIFDDQFSVERPDGSNFTLKIRSTKLEDSAMYFCASSLTRGEGIQYFGAGTRLSVL.

This clonotype was observed a handful of times. The chain couples TRBV28 to TRBJ2-5; tentatively, D is TRBD1 (6 bases). There are 15 residues in the CDR3. The ends were cut back, 5 bases at V and 3 bases at J, with 16 bases in the middle. In germline, CDR1 is MDHEN, CDR2 SYDVKM. As DNA, the CDR3 is TGTGCCAGCAGTCTCTCTGGGGGCGTGGAAGAGACCCAGTACTTC. It specifies CASSLSGGVEETQYF.

The rearrangement joins TRBV6-6 to TRBJ2-1; no firm D call. Germline V lookup: CDR1 MNHNY, CDR2 SVGAGI (reference sequence). The CDR3 spans 13 residues. Trimming removed 0 bases from V and 8 bases from J, with 8 bases in between. CDR3 residues: CASSYSSLDEQFF. In nucleotides, the CDR3 is TGTGCCAGCAGTTACTCCTCCCTTGATGAGCAGTTCTTC.

This clonotype is a singleton in its sample. The chain has TRBV3-1 and TRBJ2-5; 10 bases line up with TRBD2. The DNA end lines up better with TRBJ2-1; the J call may be wrong. Germline V gene data show CDR1 as LGHDT and CDR2 as YNNKEL (reference sequence). CDR3 size: 17 residues. CDR3 nucleotide sequence: TGTGCCAGCAGCCTCAGTCCTAGCGGGAGAATTGCGAATGAGCAGTTCTTC. It specifies CASSLSPSGRIANEQFF.

V gene TRBV6-5 combines with J gene TRBJ1-6; tentatively, D is TRBD1 (6 bases). CDR3 length: 15 residues. CDR1 is MNHEY, CDR2 SVGAGI, per germline. Trimming left V 5 bases short and J 8 bases short, with 16 bases between. CDR3 loop: CASSPTGYPDSPLHF. In DNA form, the CDR3 reads TGTGCCAGCAGTCCTACAGGGTACCCTGATTCACCCCTCCACTTT.

V and J are TRBV9 and TRBJ2-5, with D tentatively TRBD1 (6 bases). The V gene's germline CDR1 is SGDLS and CDR2 YYNGEE. The CDR3 consists of 14 residues. V was trimmed by 3 bases and J by 3 bases, leaving 12 bases between them. CDR3 in amino acids: CASSGLGDKETQYF. The CDR3, as DNA: TGTGCCAGCAGCGGTCTGGGGGACAAAGAGACCCAGTACTTC.

V gene TRBV4-1 combines with J gene TRBJ2-3, with a possible D match to TRBD2 (5 bases). V was clipped by 0 bases and J by 10 bases, with 8 bases between them. This CDR3 is built from 12 residues. CDR1 is MGHRA and CDR2 is YSYEKL in the germline V gene. CDR3: CASSQDGSSQYF. Here the CDR3 DNA reads TGCGCCAGCAGCCAAGATGGGAGTTCGCAGTATTTT.

Only a few counts were recorded for this clonotype. The chain combines TRBV7-6 with TRBJ1-3; no definite D call. The germline V gene has CDR1 SGHVS and CDR2 FNYEAQ. Trimming shortened V by 4 bases and J by 0 bases, and 10 bases separated the two germline ends. The CDR3 covers 15 residues. The CDR3 protein is CASSSRTNSGNTIYF. The CDR3 bases are TGTGCCAGCAGCTCTCGGACGAACTCTGGAAACACCATATATTTT.

CDR3 bases: TGTGCCAGCAGCTTAGTCGGGGGTGGCTCCTACGAGCAGTACTTC. Translated: CASSLVGGGSYEQYF. The chain carries TRBV7-8 and TRBJ2-7, with D possibly TRBD2 on 6 matching bases. Germline CDR1 is SGHVS and CDR2 is FQNEAQ. Trimming removed 1 base at V and 0 bases at J, with 10 bases between. The CDR3 length is 15 residues.

This clonotype was observed a handful of times. The chain is built from TRBV6-2 or TRBV6-3 and TRBJ2-1, with 8 positions matching TRBD1. Germline CDR1 reads MNHEY; CDR2 reads SVGEGT. The CDR3 extends over 14 amino acids. V shed 6 bases and J 5 bases; nucleotides not matched to a gene: 6. CDR3 residues: CASRGTGRNNEQFF. The CDR3 DNA sequence: TGTGCCAGCAGAGGGACAGGCCGAAACAATGAGCAGTTCTTC.

V gene TRBV5-6 combines with J gene TRBJ2-2; D not resolved. This CDR3 region has 11 residues. The germline V gene encodes CDR1 SGHDT and CDR2 YYEEEE. V gave up 4 bases and J gave up 4 bases, with 2 bases separating them. CDR3 in DNA: TGTGCCAGCAGCATCACCGGGGAGCTGTTTTTT. Its translation is CASSITGELFF.

The rearrangement uses TRBV24-1 and TRBJ1-6; D call uncertain. Looked up from germline, CDR1 is KGHDR and CDR2 is SFDVKD. The CDR3 has 11 residues. The germline V and J ends were trimmed by 9 bases and 14 bases, with 13 bases remaining between them. The CDR3 nucleotides are TGTGCCACCCGCTTCCACCGGACCCTCCACTTT. Translating gives CATRFHRTLHF.

This clonotype was detected a few times. The rearrangement joins TRBV2 to TRBJ1-6; 10 positions agree with TRBD1. V trimming: 6 bases; J trimming: 9 bases; junction bases outside the gene matches: 11. Germline lookup yields CDR1 SNHLY and CDR2 FYNNEI. CDR3 length: 16 amino acids. The CDR3 is CASRDWGQGKGSPLHF. CDR3 nucleotides: TGTGCCAGCAGGGACTGGGGACAGGGGAAGGGTTCACCCCTCCACTTT.

The V gene is TRBV14, the J gene TRBJ2-1, with 8 bases lining up with TRBD2. In germline, CDR1 is SGHDN, CDR2 FVKESK. This CDR3 has 17 residues. Trimming removed 0 bases from V and 8 bases from J; junction bases left unmatched: 12. This CDR3 is CASSQDRGRGAIDEQFF. DNA of the CDR3: TGTGCCAGCAGCCAAGATCGGGGGCGGGGGGCCATCGATGAGCAGTTCTTC.

The sample holds a few counts of this clonotype. V usage is TRBV7-2 and J usage is TRBJ2-5; D not certain. Trimming stripped 7 bases from V and 2 bases from J, with 5 bases between. The CDR3 is 11 amino acids. CDR1 SGHTA and CDR2 FQGNSA come from the germline V gene. The CDR3 sequence: CASTKQETQYF. CDR3 in DNA: TGTGCCAGCACCAAACAAGAGACCCAGTACTTC.

J is TRBJ2-7 and V is TRBV3-1; tentatively, D is TRBD1 (5 bases). Germline V gene sequence: CDR1 LGHDT, CDR2 YNNKEL (reference sequence). The V end lost 5 bases, the J end lost 4 bases, and 27 bases lay between the germline ends. The CDR3 sequence is 18 residues long. The CDR3 loop is CASSATVSGWGPPYEQYF. DNA for the CDR3: TGTGCCAGCAGCGCTACCGTATCCGGGTGGGGCCCTCCTTACGAGCAGTACTTC.

The chain employs TRBV5-1 and TRBJ2-1; 11 nucleotides match TRBD2. The CDR3 runs 16 residues. The V gene end was trimmed by 0 bases and the J gene end by 8 bases; junction bases not matched to a gene: 7. In germline, CDR1 is SGHRS, CDR2 YFSETQ. The CDR3 loop is CASSLAPLAGAHEQFF. CDR3 DNA sequence: TGCGCCAGCAGCTTGGCCCCACTAGCGGGAGCCCATGAGCAGTTCTTC. Complete variable domain (other parts from reference TRBV5-1 and TRBJ2-1): KAGVTQTPRYLIKTRGQQVTLSCSPISGHRSVSWYQQTPGQGLQFLFEYFSETQRNKGNFPGRFSGRQFSNSRSEMNVSTLELGDSALYLCASSLAPLAGAHEQFFGPGTRLTVL.

The V call is TRBV20-1, the J call TRBJ2-5; 7 nucleotides align to TRBD1. The better agreement between TRBJ2-1 and the DNA end casts doubt on the J call. The CDR3 is made up of 13 amino acids. Germline V gives CDR1 DFQATT, CDR2 SNEGSKA (reference sequence). CDR3 protein: CSAPDRTYNEQFF. The CDR3 bases are TGCAGTGCTCCGGACAGGACCTACAATGAGCAGTTCTTC.